The 9 T cell receptor beta chains listed next were all sequenced from one sample in a study of CD8+ T cells in alopecia areata. Sequencing used cDNA as its template, made by extracting RNA and reverse transcribing it. Here immunoSEQ multiplex PCR was the method, and the copy in TCRdb shows in-frame clones only, minus some. Of roughly 150,000 clones detected, less than 65% appear once; the ten largest clones hold just under 20%. Sequenced here: CD8+ T cells sorted from blood, sampled at week 0. The origin of the receptors is a human donor with alopecia areata.

This chain uses TRBV29-1 with TRBJ2-2; 7 bases line up with TRBD1. CDR1 and CDR2 from the germline V gene are SQVTM and ANQGSEA. V lost 7 bases, J lost 4 bases, and 6 bases stayed unmatched. There are 13 residues in the CDR3. The CDR3 spells CSAWDSFTGELFF. CDR3 coding DNA: TGCAGCGCCTGGGACAGCTTCACCGGGGAGCTGTTTTTT.

The V gene is TRBV7-9, the J gene TRBJ2-1, with D perhaps TRBD1 or TRBD2 (5 bases each). CDR1 and CDR2 from the germline V gene are SEHNR and FQNEAQ (reference sequence). CDR3 length: 15 amino acids. The V and J ends lost 5 bases and 2 bases respectively, with 13 bases between them. The CDR3 loop is CASSPWGNTYNEQFF. The CDR3 DNA follows: TGTGCCAGCAGCCCTTGGGGGAATACCTACAATGAGCAGTTCTTC.

The chain couples TRBV27 to TRBJ1-5; 7 nucleotides agree with TRBD1. Germline CDR1 MNHEY, CDR2 SMNVEV (reference sequence). The CDR3 runs to 14 residues. Germline trimming cut 3 bases from V and 8 bases from J; bases unmatched to any gene: 7. Written as DNA, the CDR3 is TGTGCCAGCAGTTTGGACAGGAAGAATGAGCCCCAGCATTTT. This gives the protein CASSLDRKNEPQHF.

The genes are TRBV7-9 and TRBJ1-1; D perhaps matches TRBD1 (6 bases). The germline CDR1 and CDR2 sequences are SEHNR and FQNEAQ (reference sequence). The V gene lost 3 bases and the J gene lost 4 bases, with 15 bases spanning the gap. CDR3 length: 15 residues. This chain's CDR3 is CASSFSIGGPTEAFF. CDR3 in DNA: TGTGCCAGCAGCTTTTCCATAGGGGGTCCCACTGAAGCTTTCTTT.

The chain links TRBV29-1 to TRBJ2-7; a weak D match, TRBD1 (6 bases). This CDR3 contains 15 residues. Germline CDR1 reads SQVTM; CDR2 reads ANQGSEA. V lost 2 bases, J lost 2 bases, and 16 bases lay in between. CDR3 in amino acids: CSVELAGEHPYEQYF. CDR3 nucleotide sequence: TGCAGCGTTGAATTGGCAGGGGAACACCCCTACGAGCAGTACTTC.

The chain uses TRBV29-1 and TRBJ1-2; D is perhaps TRBD1 (5 bases). The CDR3 sequence is 13 residues long. Trimming left V 6 bases short and J 0 bases short, with 11 bases between. Germline lookup yields CDR1 SQVTM and CDR2 ANQGSEA. CDR3 nucleotide sequence: TGCAGCGTAGACAGCCAAACTAACTATGGCTACACCTTC. This gives the protein CSVDSQTNYGYTF.

This rearrangement joins TRBV4-3 to TRBJ2-1; 14 bases fit TRBD2. Looked up from germline, CDR1 is LGHNA and CDR2 is YSLEER. V was clipped by 9 bases and J by 9 bases; unmatched bases: 10. The CDR3 sequence is 15 residues long. The CDR3 coding sequence is TGCGCCAGTTCCGTCGGACTAGCGGGGGGCGGTGAGCAGTTCTTC. It yields the protein CASSVGLAGGGEQFF.

The chain recombines TRBV29-1 with TRBJ2-7; D is undetermined. CDR3 size: 12 residues. Per germline, CDR1 SQVTM and CDR2 ANQGSEA. Trimming cost V 7 bases and J 5 bases, with 15 bases left between them. CDR3 in amino acids: CSADVGSNEQYF. The CDR3 coding sequence is TGCAGCGCCGATGTGGGGTCCAACGAGCAGTACTTC.

This clone showed up just a few times. The chain is built from TRBV11-2 and TRBJ1-6; D is unresolved. The V end was cut by 5 bases, the J end by 10 bases, with 9 bases between. CDR1 is SGHAT and CDR2 is FQNNGV in the germline V gene. The CDR3 is made up of 12 amino acids. The CDR3 DNA sequence: TGTGCCAGCAGCCCGGCCTTGTCACCCCTCCACTTT. It yields the protein CASSPALSPLHF.